Listed below are T cell receptor beta chains from one sample, sequenced in a study of sequential checkpoint blockade in melanoma. Clones were sequenced by immunoSEQ multiplex PCR, and TCRdb holds only the in-frame ones, with some missing. The sample consists of approximately 10,000 clones, 70% to 75% of them appearing once. Source: CD8+ T cells sorted from blood (inferred from file names), taken from a patient given nivolumab and ipilimumab in sequence. These receptors originate from a human donor with melanoma. Each CDR3 is given with its conserved first and last residue. Each record gives: V gene, J gene, clone size, D gene, CDR3 DNA, CDR3 protein. A D gene is named only where the DNA matches it firmly. Clone size is stated in some rows and not others, as once, few, many or a class when expanded.

TRBV5-4,TRBJ2-1,.,TRBD2,TGTGCCAGCAGCTTTAGCGGGGGGGCCAATGAGCAGTTCTTC,CASSFSGGANEQFF
TRBV19,TRBJ2-7,.,.,TGTGCCAGTAGCCCGGGACGGGGGTACGAGCAGTACTTC,CASSPGRGYEQYF
TRBV7-9,TRBJ2-3,few,.,TGTGCCAGCACTCAACCGGGGGTTAGCACAGATACGCAGTATTTT,CASTQPGVSTDTQYF
TRBV27,TRBJ1-2,.,TRBD1,TGTGCCAGCAGTTTAACGGGACAGGGATACTATGGCTACACCTTC,CASSLTGQGYYGYTF
TRBV9,TRBJ2-7,once,.,TGTGCCAGCAGCGTAGTTGATCATCCTACCCCTACCTACGAGCAGTACTTC,CASSVVDHPTPTYEQYF
TRBV6-1,TRBJ1-1,.,.,TGTGCCAGCAATAGCGCAAATCGGCGAAACACTGAAGCTTTCTTT,CASNSANRRNTEAFF
TRBV9,TRBJ1-1,.,.,TGTGCCAGCAGCTTCGAGGGAGGGGGGAACACTGAAGCTTTCTTT,CASSFEGGGNTEAFF
TRBV6-5,TRBJ2-7,.,.,TGTGCCAGCGGGCAATTACGGGAGCAGTACTTC,CASGQLREQYF
TRBV6-5,TRBJ2-1,once,TRBD1,TGTGCCAGCAGGTGGGACAGCTGGTCGTACAATGAGCAGTTCTTC,CASRWDSWSYNEQFF
TRBV7-8,TRBJ2-5,.,TRBD2,TGTGCCAGCAGCTCACTAGCGGGGGGACGCCAAGAGACCCAGTACTTC,CASSSLAGGRQETQYF
TRBV5-1,TRBJ2-7,once,.,TGCGCCAGCAGCTTGGTGGGGAGAGAGCAGTACTTC,CASSLVGREQYF
TRBV19,TRBJ1-2,few,TRBD1,TGTGCCAGTAGCCCCGGACAGGGGAATGGCTACACCTTC,CASSPGQGNGYTF
TRBV27,TRBJ2-1,few,TRBD1,TGTGCCAGCAGTTATATGGGACAGGGCTTCGATGAGCAGTTCTTC,CASSYMGQGFDEQFF
TRBV4-2,TRBJ2-5,few,TRBD1,TGTGCCAGCAGCCAGGGGACAGGGTTCCAAGAGACCCAGTACTTC,CASSQGTGFQETQYF
TRBV7-9,TRBJ1-2,.,TRBD1,TGTGCCAGCAGCTTAGTCCTTGGACAGGCCTCCTATGGCTACACCTTC,CASSLVLGQASYGYTF
TRBV19,TRBJ2-1,medium-sized,.,TGTGCCAGTACCCTTGGGGACGGGGGTGAGCAGTTCTTC,CASTLGDGGEQFF
TRBV10-3,TRBJ1-1,.,.,TGTGCCATCAGGGAGGCCGACAGAGAAGCTTTCTTT,CAIREADREAFF
TRBV11-2,TRBJ2-3,.,TRBD2,TGTGCCAGCAGCTTAGCAACTAGCGGGAGTAGCACAGATACGCAGTATTTT,CASSLATSGSSTDTQYF
TRBV28,TRBJ2-7,.,TRBD2,TGTGCCAGCAGTTTAGCGGGAGGTGAAGGCGAGCAGTACTTC,CASSLAGGEGEQYF
TRBV13,TRBJ2-7,.,.,TGTGCCAGCAGCTTAGGCCTCACCGGAGGGGCCGGAAGGGACGAGCAGTACTTC,CASSLGLTGGAGRDEQYF
TRBV28,TRBJ1-3,few,.,TGTGCCAGCAGTTTACGGGCTGGAAACACCATATATTTT,CASSLRAGNTIYF
TRBV6-5,TRBJ1-5,.,TRBD1,TGTGCCAGCAGTGCCACAGGGGGCGATCAGCCCCAGCATTTT,CASSATGGDQPQHF
TRBV9,TRBJ2-1,.,.,TGTGCCAGCAGTACTACAGGGTCCAGCTCCTACAATGAGCAGTTCTTC,CASSTTGSSSYNEQFF
TRBV4-2,TRBJ2-7,.,TRBD1,TGTGCCAGCAGCCAAGTTGGGACAGGGCCCTACGAGCAGTACTTC,CASSQVGTGPYEQYF
TRBV19,TRBJ2-1,.,TRBD2,TGTGCCAGTAGTATCATAGCGGGGGTAAGCTCCTACAATGAGCAGTTCTTC,CASSIIAGVSSYNEQFF
TRBV28,TRBJ1-4,.,.,TGTGCCAGCAGCAGGGACTTTAATGAAAAACTGTTTTTT,CASSRDFNEKLFF
TRBV27,TRBJ1-4,.,.,TGTGCCAGCTCCCTCCGGGTGACTAATGAAAAACTGTTTTTT,CASSLRVTNEKLFF
TRBV19,TRBJ1-6,.,.,TGCGCCAGTAGTATAGTTCAGGGGTTGCGGTCACCCCTCCACTTT,CASSIVQGLRSPLHF
TRBV2,TRBJ2-3,.,TRBD2,TGTGCCAGCCTTAGCGGGGGGGACACAGATACGCAGTATTTT,CASLSGGDTDTQYF
TRBV5-6,TRBJ2-7,once,.,TGTGCCAGCAGCTTGCCGGGTGGCCCCTACGAGCAGTACTTC,CASSLPGGPYEQYF
TRBV9,TRBJ2-1,.,TRBD2,TGTGCCAGCAGTCGTAATCTAGCGGGCAACAATGAGCAGTTCTTC,CASSRNLAGNNEQFF
TRBV5-1,TRBJ1-1,.,.,TGCGCCAGCAGCTCACAGGGTTCCACTGAAGCTTTCTTT,CASSSQGSTEAFF
TRBV7-9,TRBJ2-2,.,TRBD1,TGTGCCAGCAGCTTACTCGACAGGGCTTTGACCGGGGAGCTGTTTTTT,CASSLLDRALTGELFF
TRBV13,TRBJ2-1,.,TRBD2,TGTGCCAGCAGCCCCACTAGCGGGAGGTACAATGAGCAGTTCTTC,CASSPTSGRYNEQFF
TRBV5-1,TRBJ2-7,.,TRBD2,TGCGCCAGCAGCTCGGGGGGGACGGAGCAGTACTTC,CASSSGGTEQYF
TRBV7-9,TRBJ1-1,once,.,TGTGCCAGCAGCTTAGGGGCAGTAAGAGGGACTGAAGCTTTCTTT,CASSLGAVRGTEAFF
TRBV30,TRBJ2-7,.,TRBD2,TGTGCCTGGAGTGTACCCCCGCTAGCGGGGGCCACAAATCTTGCCTACGAGCAGTACTTC,CAWSVPPLAGATNLAYEQYF
TRBV6-1,TRBJ1-5,.,.,TGTGCCAGCGGACTCGATAGCAATCAGCCCCAGCATTTT,CASGLDSNQPQHF
TRBV8-2,TRBJ2-6,.,.,TGTGGCAGATATTGCAAGATAACACAAAGTCGGGCCAACGTCCTGACTTTC,CGRYCKITQSRANVLTF
TRBV6-4,TRBJ2-1,.,TRBD2,TGTGCCAGCAGTCGGACTAGCGGGACTCAGGCTGAGCAGTTCTTC,CASSRTSGTQAEQFF
TRBV9,TRBJ2-3,few,.,TGTGCCAGCAGCCATGAGCGTAGTGACACAGATACGCAGTATTTT,CASSHERSDTDTQYF
TRBV9,TRBJ2-7,.,TRBD2,TGTGCCAGCAGCCCACTAGGGCGGGGGTCCTACGAGCAGTACTTC,CASSPLGRGSYEQYF
TRBV2,TRBJ2-7,.,TRBD1,TGTGCCAGCAGCGGGACAGGGCGATACGAGCAGTACTTC,CASSGTGRYEQYF